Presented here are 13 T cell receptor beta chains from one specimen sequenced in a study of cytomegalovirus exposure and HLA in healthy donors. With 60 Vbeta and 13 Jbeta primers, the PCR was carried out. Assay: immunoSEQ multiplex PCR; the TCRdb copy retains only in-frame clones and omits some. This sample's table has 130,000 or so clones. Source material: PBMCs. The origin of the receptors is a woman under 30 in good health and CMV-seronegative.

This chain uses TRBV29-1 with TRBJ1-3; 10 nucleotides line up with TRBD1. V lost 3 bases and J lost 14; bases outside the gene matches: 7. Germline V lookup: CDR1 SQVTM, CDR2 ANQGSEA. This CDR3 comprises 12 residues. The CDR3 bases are TGCAGCGTTGAGGCCGGACAGGGGGGATTATATTTT. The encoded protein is CSVEAGQGGLYF.

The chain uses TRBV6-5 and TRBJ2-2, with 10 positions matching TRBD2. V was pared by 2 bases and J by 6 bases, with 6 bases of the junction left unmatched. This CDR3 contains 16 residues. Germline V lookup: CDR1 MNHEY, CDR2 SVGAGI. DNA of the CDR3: TGTGCCAGCAGTTACGGGCTAGCGGGAGCCCCCGGGGAGCTGTTTTTT. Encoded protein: CASSYGLAGAPGELFF.

The CDR3 reads CASSFSTYNEQFF. The CDR3 coding sequence is TGTGCCAGCAGCTTCTCTACCTACAATGAGCAGTTCTTC. V gene TRBV5-4 combines with J gene TRBJ2-1, with D uncertain. CDR3 length: 13 amino acids. CDR1 and CDR2 from the germline V gene are SGHNT and YYREEE (reference sequence). V was trimmed by 2 bases and J by 2 bases, leaving 5 bases between them.

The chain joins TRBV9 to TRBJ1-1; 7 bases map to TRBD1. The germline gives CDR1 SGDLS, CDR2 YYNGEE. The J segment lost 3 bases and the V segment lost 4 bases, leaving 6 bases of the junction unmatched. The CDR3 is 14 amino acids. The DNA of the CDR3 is TGTGCCAGCAGCTTCCGGGACAGCTACACTGAAGCTTTCTTT. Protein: CASSFRDSYTEAFF.

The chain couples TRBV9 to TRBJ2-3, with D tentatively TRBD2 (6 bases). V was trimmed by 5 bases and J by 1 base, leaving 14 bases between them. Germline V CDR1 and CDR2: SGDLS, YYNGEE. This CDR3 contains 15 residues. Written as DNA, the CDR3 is TGTGCCAGCAGTCTAGGTACTAGCCGCACAGATACGCAGTATTTT. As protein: CASSLGTSRTDTQYF.

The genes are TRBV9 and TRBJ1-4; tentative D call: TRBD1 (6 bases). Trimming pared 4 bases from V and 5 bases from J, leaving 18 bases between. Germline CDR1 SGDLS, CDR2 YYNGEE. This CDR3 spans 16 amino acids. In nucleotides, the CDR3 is TGTGCCAGCAGCAGGGACACCGACCCGAAAAATGAAAAACTGTTTTTT. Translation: CASSRDTDPKNEKLFF.

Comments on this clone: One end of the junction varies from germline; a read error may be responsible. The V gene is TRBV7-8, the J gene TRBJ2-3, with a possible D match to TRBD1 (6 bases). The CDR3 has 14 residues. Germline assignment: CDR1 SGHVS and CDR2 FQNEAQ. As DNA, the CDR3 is TGTGCCAGCAACTTAGGGGGAGAGGCAGATACGCAGTATTTT. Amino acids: CASNLGGEADTQYF.

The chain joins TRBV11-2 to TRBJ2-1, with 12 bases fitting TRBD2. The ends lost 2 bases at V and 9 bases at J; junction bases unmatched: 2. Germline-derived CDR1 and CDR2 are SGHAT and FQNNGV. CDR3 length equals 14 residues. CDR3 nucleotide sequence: TGTGCCAGCAGCTTACTAGCGGGAGGGTTTGAGCAGTTCTTC. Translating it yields CASSLLAGGFEQFF.

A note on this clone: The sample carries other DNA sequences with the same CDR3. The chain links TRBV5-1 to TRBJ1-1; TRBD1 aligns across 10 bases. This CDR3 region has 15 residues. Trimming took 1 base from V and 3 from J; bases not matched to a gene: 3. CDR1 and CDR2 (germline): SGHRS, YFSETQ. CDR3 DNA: TGCGCCAGCAGCTTGAATGGACAGGGGGACACTGAAGCTTTCTTT. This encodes CASSLNGQGDTEAFF.

CDR3 sequence (DNA): TGTGCCAGCAGCTTAGAGGATGAGGGACAGGTGATCACAGATACGCAGTATTTT. Translating it yields CASSLEDEGQVITDTQYF. The V call is TRBV7-6, the J call TRBJ2-3; TRBD1 agrees at 8 bases. With 1 base clipped from V and 2 bases from J, the junction kept 11 bases outside the gene matches. The V gene's germline CDR1 is SGHVS and CDR2 FNYEAQ. This CDR3 has 18 residues.

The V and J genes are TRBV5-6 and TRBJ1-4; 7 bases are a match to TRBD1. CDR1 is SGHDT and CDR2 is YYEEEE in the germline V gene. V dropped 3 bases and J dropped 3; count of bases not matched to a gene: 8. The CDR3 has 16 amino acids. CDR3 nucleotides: TGTGCCAGCAGCTCGCCGAGACAGGGAGCTAATGAAAAACTGTTTTTT. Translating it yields CASSSPRQGANEKLFF.

The CDR3 loop reads CASSLGAVSGYTF. CDR3 DNA: TGTGCCAGCAGCCTGGGCGCAGTTAGTGGCTACACCTTC. The V call is TRBV2, the J call TRBJ1-2, with D unclear. CDR3 size: 13 residues. The V end lost 6 bases, the J end lost 7 bases, and 15 bases lay between the germline ends. Germline V gene lookup returns CDR1 SNHLY and CDR2 FYNNEI.

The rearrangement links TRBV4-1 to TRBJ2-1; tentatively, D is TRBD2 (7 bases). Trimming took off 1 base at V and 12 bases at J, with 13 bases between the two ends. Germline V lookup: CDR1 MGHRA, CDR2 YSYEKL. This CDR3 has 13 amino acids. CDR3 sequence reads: CASSQGVRGAQFF. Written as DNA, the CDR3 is TGCGCCAGCAGCCAAGGAGTTCGGGGGGCGCAGTTCTTC.